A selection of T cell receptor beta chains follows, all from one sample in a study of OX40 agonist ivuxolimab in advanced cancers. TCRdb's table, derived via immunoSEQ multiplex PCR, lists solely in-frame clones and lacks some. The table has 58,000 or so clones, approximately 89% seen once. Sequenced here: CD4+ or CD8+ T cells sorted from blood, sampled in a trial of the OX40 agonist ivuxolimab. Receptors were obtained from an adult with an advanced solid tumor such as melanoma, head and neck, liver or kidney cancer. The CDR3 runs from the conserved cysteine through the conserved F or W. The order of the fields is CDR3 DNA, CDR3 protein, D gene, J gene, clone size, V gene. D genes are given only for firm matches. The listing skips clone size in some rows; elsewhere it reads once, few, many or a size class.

DNA: TGCGCCAGCAGCCCCCGTTCCCAAGAGACCCAGTACTTC
CDR3: CASSPRSQETQYF
D: .
J: TRBJ2-5
size: .
V: TRBV4-1

DNA: TGCGCCAGCAGTGAGGGTTATGACAGTCACTACGAGCAGTACTTC
CDR3: CASSEGYDSHYEQYF
D: .
J: TRBJ2-7
size: .
V: TRBV10-1

DNA: TGTGCCAGTAGTACGAAGATCGAGACAGGGCCTATCTATGGCTACACCTTC
CDR3: CASSTKIETGPIYGYTF
D: TRBD1
J: TRBJ1-2
size: .
V: TRBV19

DNA: TGTGCCAGCAGCGAAACAGCGACCGGGGAGCTGTTTTTT
CDR3: CASSETATGELFF
D: .
J: TRBJ2-2
size: many
V: TRBV27

DNA: TGTGCCAGCTCCCTAATGGCGGGGAGCTCCTACGAGCAGTACTTC
CDR3: CASSLMAGSSYEQYF
D: .
J: TRBJ2-7
size: .
V: TRBV11-2

DNA: TGTGCCAGCAGCTTCCCAGATACGCAGTATTTT
CDR3: CASSFPDTQYF
D: .
J: TRBJ2-3
size: .
V: TRBV11-2

DNA: TGCAGCGCCGGCCGACAGGGTTCCTACAATGAGCAGTTCTTC
CDR3: CSAGRQGSYNEQFF
D: TRBD1
J: TRBJ2-1
size: .
V: TRBV29-1

DNA: TGTGCCAGCAGCCCAACTAGCGGGACCTACAATGAGCAGTTCTTC
CDR3: CASSPTSGTYNEQFF
D: TRBD2
J: TRBJ2-1
size: .
V: TRBV7-9

DNA: TGTGCCAGCAGCTTTGGTAGCGGGGGCCCGGCGGATACGCAGTATTTT
CDR3: CASSFGSGGPADTQYF
D: TRBD2
J: TRBJ2-3
size: .
V: TRBV5-6

DNA: TGTGCCAGCAGGGGGACAGGAAACACTGAAGCTTTCTTT
CDR3: CASRGTGNTEAFF
D: TRBD1
J: TRBJ1-1
size: .
V: TRBV7-9

DNA: TGTGCCAGCAGCCCTGGCCGGCAGGTGCCTTCCTATGGCTACACCTTC
CDR3: CASSPGRQVPSYGYTF
D: .
J: TRBJ1-2
size: .
V: TRBV5-4

DNA: TGTGCCAGCAGCGGAGGGGGCGCGATTAACACCGGGGAGCTGTTTTTT
CDR3: CASSGGGAINTGELFF
D: TRBD1
J: TRBJ2-2
size: .
V: TRBV9

DNA: TGTGCCAGCAGCCTGGGGACAGGGGGCCCCTATGGCTACACCTTC
CDR3: CASSLGTGGPYGYTF
D: TRBD1
J: TRBJ1-2
size: .
V: TRBV2

DNA: TGTGCCAGTCTCGGGGACATCCTACTGAACACTGAAGCTTTCTTT
CDR3: CASLGDILLNTEAFF
D: .
J: TRBJ1-1
size: .
V: TRBV19

DNA: TGTGCCAGCAGGACAGAGAGCTCCTATAATTCACCCCTCCACTTT
CDR3: CASRTESSYNSPLHF
D: .
J: TRBJ1-6
size: .
V: TRBV27

DNA: TGTGCCAGCAGCGTACTCGGGGCATCACATCAATACAATGAGCAGTTCTTC
CDR3: CASSVLGASHQYNEQFF
D: .
J: TRBJ2-1
size: .
V: TRBV9

DNA: TGTGCCAGCAGGGCGGCAGGGTACTCCTACGAGCAGTACTTC
CDR3: CASRAAGYSYEQYF
D: .
J: TRBJ2-7
size: .
V: TRBV2

DNA: TGTGCCAGCAGGATATGGGGGTTCCCTGAAGCTTTCTTT
CDR3: CASRIWGFPEAFF
D: .
J: TRBJ1-1
size: .
V: TRBV5-4

DNA: TGTGCCAGCAGCTTAGATCCAGATACGCAGTATTTT
CDR3: CASSLDPDTQYF
D: .
J: TRBJ2-3
size: .
V: TRBV7-8

DNA: TGTGCCAGTAGTAAAACACCGGGACTCTACAATGAGCAGTTCTTC
CDR3: CASSKTPGLYNEQFF
D: .
J: TRBJ2-1
size: .
V: TRBV19

DNA: TGTGCCAGCAGCTCGGATAACTATGGCTACACCTTC
CDR3: CASSSDNYGYTF
D: .
J: TRBJ1-2
size: .
V: TRBV13

DNA: TGTGCCAGCAGTGAAGATCTGGGGCTAGCGGGGCCGACCTACGAGCAGTACTTC
CDR3: CASSEDLGLAGPTYEQYF
D: TRBD2
J: TRBJ2-7
size: .
V: TRBV6-1

DNA: TGCAGCGTTGAAGAATCCGCCTACGAGCAGTACTTC
CDR3: CSVEESAYEQYF
D: .
J: TRBJ2-7
size: .
V: TRBV29-1

DNA: TGTGCCAGTAGTATCGACGACAGGGGGTACGACGAGCAGTACTTC
CDR3: CASSIDDRGYDEQYF
D: TRBD1
J: TRBJ2-7
size: .
V: TRBV19

DNA: TGTGCCAGCAGTTACTCGGCGGGAGGGGACGAGCAGTACTTC
CDR3: CASSYSAGGDEQYF
D: TRBD2
J: TRBJ2-7
size: .
V: TRBV6-5

DNA: TGTGCCAGCAGTGAATATCCCGGGGGGGCAAATAACACCGGGGAGCTGTTTTTT
CDR3: CASSEYPGGANNTGELFF
D: TRBD2
J: TRBJ2-2
size: .
V: TRBV25-1

DNA: TGTGCCAGTAGTATTTTTGGGACAGCCAACGTCCTGACTTTC
CDR3: CASSIFGTANVLTF
D: .
J: TRBJ2-6
size: .
V: TRBV19

DNA: TGCAGCGTTGAAGTGTCAGGGAATCCATCCTACGAGCAGTACTTC
CDR3: CSVEVSGNPSYEQYF
D: .
J: TRBJ2-7
size: .
V: TRBV29-1

DNA: TGTGCCAGCAGCTCGGGTGACGAGCAGTACTTC
CDR3: CASSSGDEQYF
D: .
J: TRBJ2-7
size: .
V: TRBV13

DNA: TGTGCCAGCAGCCACGGGCCCCGAGGATACGAGCAGTACTTC
CDR3: CASSHGPRGYEQYF
D: .
J: TRBJ2-7
size: .
V: TRBV7-9

DNA: TGTGCCAGCAGCATCTTACCCCTGGGAACCTACGAGCAGTACTTC
CDR3: CASSILPLGTYEQYF
D: .
J: TRBJ2-7
size: .
V: TRBV7-9

DNA: TGTGCCAGCAGTTCACGACAGGCCATCTACGAGCAGTACTTC
CDR3: CASSSRQAIYEQYF
D: .
J: TRBJ2-7
size: .
V: TRBV27

DNA: TGTGCCAGCAGTCTGAGCGGGAGCAACAATGAGCAGTTCTTC
CDR3: CASSLSGSNNEQFF
D: TRBD2
J: TRBJ2-1
size: .
V: TRBV2

DNA: TGTGCCAGCAGTTTCTCCCCCCTCGGGACAGCAAGAAAGTACAATGAGCAGTTCTTC
CDR3: CASSFSPLGTARKYNEQFF
D: TRBD1
J: TRBJ2-1
size: .
V: TRBV27

DNA: TGTGCCAGCAGCTTAGACATCGGCTACGAGCAGTACTTC
CDR3: CASSLDIGYEQYF
D: .
J: TRBJ2-7
size: .
V: TRBV7-6

DNA: TGTGCCAGCAGTGAATATGGGGACCGGGTGTTCGAGCAGTACTTC
CDR3: CASSEYGDRVFEQYF
D: .
J: TRBJ2-7
size: .
V: TRBV2

DNA: TGTGCCAGCAGCCCCGGGGGGGGCTACGAGCAGTACTTC
CDR3: CASSPGGGYEQYF
D: TRBD2
J: TRBJ2-7
size: .
V: TRBV7-6

DNA: TGTGCCACCAGCAGAACACCCCCCGGGGTCTATGGCTACACCTTC
CDR3: CATSRTPPGVYGYTF
D: .
J: TRBJ1-2
size: .
V: TRBV15

DNA: TGTGCCAGCAGTGTCCCTGAAGCTTTCTTT
CDR3: CASSVPEAFF
D: .
J: TRBJ1-1
size: .
V: TRBV2

DNA: TGTGCCAGCAGTTACCAGGGGGCGGGGTACGAGCAGTACTTC
CDR3: CASSYQGAGYEQYF
D: TRBD1
J: TRBJ2-7
size: once
V: TRBV27

DNA: TGTGCCAGCAGCTTAAGTGCAGGGTTGAACACTGAAGCTTTCTTT
CDR3: CASSLSAGLNTEAFF
D: .
J: TRBJ1-1
size: .
V: TRBV7-6

DNA: TGCGCCAGCAGCTCCGACAGTGGCTCCTACAATGAGCAGTTCTTC
CDR3: CASSSDSGSYNEQFF
D: .
J: TRBJ2-1
size: .
V: TRBV5-1

DNA: TGCGCCAGCAGTGTAGCGCGGGCGCTTGCCCGGGTGAGCGAGCAGTACTTC
CDR3: CASSVARALARVSEQYF
D: .
J: TRBJ2-7
size: .
V: TRBV10-2

DNA: TGTGCCAGCAGCACCGGACAGGGGGCTTTGAACGAGCAGTACTTC
CDR3: CASSTGQGALNEQYF
D: TRBD1
J: TRBJ2-7
size: .
V: TRBV7-2

DNA: TGTGCCAGCAGTTACTCACAGGGGGCGTCTGGCGAGCAGTACTTC
CDR3: CASSYSQGASGEQYF
D: TRBD1
J: TRBJ2-7
size: .
V: TRBV6-5

DNA: TGTGCCATCAGTGAGTCCGCGACTAGCGGGACCAAAAACATTCAGTACTTC
CDR3: CAISESATSGTKNIQYF
D: TRBD2
J: TRBJ2-4
size: .
V: TRBV10-3

DNA: TGTGCCAGCAGCGGTAGCGGGAGCCGGAACACCGGGGAGCTGTTTTTT
CDR3: CASSGSGSRNTGELFF
D: TRBD2
J: TRBJ2-2
size: .
V: TRBV13

DNA: TGTGCCAGCAGCGTCGGAGGTTTCAATCAGCCCCAGCATTTT
CDR3: CASSVGGFNQPQHF
D: .
J: TRBJ1-5
size: .
V: TRBV9

DNA: TGTGCCAGCAGTTTTTTCGCGGGAGGAAAAACGCAGTATTTT
CDR3: CASSFFAGGKTQYF
D: TRBD2
J: TRBJ2-3
size: .
V: TRBV28

DNA: TGTGCCAGCAGCTTGGGTCCGGACACGAACACTGAAGCTTTCTTT
CDR3: CASSLGPDTNTEAFF
D: .
J: TRBJ1-1
size: .
V: TRBV5-4